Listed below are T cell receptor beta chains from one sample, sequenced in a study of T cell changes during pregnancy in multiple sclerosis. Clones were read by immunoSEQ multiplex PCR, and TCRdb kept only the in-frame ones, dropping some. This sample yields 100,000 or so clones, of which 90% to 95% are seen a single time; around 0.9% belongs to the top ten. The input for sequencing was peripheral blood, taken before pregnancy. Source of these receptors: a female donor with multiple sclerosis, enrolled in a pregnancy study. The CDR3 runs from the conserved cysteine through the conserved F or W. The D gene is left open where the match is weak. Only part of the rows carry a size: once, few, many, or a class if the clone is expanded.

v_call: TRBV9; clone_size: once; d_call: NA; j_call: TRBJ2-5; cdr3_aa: CASSVEGGTSTETQYF; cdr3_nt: TGTGCCAGCAGCGTGGAAGGAGGGACCAGCACGGAGACCCAGTACTTC
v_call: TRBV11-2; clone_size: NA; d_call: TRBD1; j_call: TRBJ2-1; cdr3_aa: CASSTDRGLEQFF; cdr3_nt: TGTGCCAGCAGCACGGACAGGGGACTTGAGCAGTTCTTC
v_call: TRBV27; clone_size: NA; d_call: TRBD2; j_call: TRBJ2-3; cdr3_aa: CASSPLAGGADTQYF; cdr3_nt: TGTGCCAGCAGTCCCCTAGCGGGAGGGGCAGATACGCAGTATTTT
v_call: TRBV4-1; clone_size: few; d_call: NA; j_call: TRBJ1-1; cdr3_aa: CASSQGDTEAFF; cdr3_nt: TGCGCCAGCAGCCAAGGAGACACTGAAGCTTTCTTT
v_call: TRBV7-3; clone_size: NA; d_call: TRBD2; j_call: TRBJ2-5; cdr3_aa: CASSRHQRGGVETQYF; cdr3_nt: TGTGCCAGCAGCCGCCACCAGCGGGGAGGGGTAGAGACCCAGTACTTC
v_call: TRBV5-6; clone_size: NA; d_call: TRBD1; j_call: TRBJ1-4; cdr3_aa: CASSLAGGNEKLFF; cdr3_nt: TGTGCCAGCAGCTTGGCAGGGGGTAATGAAAAACTGTTTTTT
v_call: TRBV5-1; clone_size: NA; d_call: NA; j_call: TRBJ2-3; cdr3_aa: CASSWGQVATDTQYF; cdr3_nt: TGCGCCAGCAGCTGGGGGCAGGTAGCCACAGATACGCAGTATTTT
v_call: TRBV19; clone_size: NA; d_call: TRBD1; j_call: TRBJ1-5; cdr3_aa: CASSVGQGPNQPQHF; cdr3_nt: TGTGCCAGTAGTGTGGGACAGGGACCAAATCAGCCCCAGCATTTT
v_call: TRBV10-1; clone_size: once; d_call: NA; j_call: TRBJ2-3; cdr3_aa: CASSDVSGPSTDTQYF; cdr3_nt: TGCGCCAGCAGTGATGTTAGCGGTCCTAGCACAGATACGCAGTATTTT
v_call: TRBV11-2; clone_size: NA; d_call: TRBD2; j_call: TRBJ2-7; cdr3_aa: CASSLPEREVSYEQYF; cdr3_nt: TGTGCCAGCAGCTTACCCGAGCGGGAGGTATCCTACGAGCAGTACTTC
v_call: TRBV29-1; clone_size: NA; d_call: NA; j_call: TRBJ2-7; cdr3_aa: CSVARGLFYEQYF; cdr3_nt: TGCAGCGTTGCCAGGGGCCTTTTCTACGAGCAGTACTTC
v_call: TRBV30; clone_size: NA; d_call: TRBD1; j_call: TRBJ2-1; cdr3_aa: CAWTGTGKYNEQFF; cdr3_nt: TGTGCCTGGACCGGGACAGGGAAGTACAATGAGCAGTTCTTC
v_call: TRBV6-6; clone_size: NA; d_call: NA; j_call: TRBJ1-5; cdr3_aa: CASKRGGLEQPQHF; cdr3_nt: TGTGCCAGCAAGCGCGGGGGGCTGGAGCAGCCCCAGCATTTT
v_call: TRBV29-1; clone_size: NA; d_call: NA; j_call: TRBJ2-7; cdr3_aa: CSVAQDYEQYF; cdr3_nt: TGCAGCGTTGCACAGGACTACGAGCAGTACTTC
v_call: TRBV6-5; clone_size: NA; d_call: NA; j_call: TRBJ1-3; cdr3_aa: CASSHRDGNTIYF; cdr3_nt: TGTGCCAGCAGTCACAGGGATGGAAACACCATATATTTT
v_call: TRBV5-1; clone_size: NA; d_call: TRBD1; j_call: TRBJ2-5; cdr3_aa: CASSLRAPGQGRQETQYF; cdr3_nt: TGCGCCAGCAGCTTGAGAGCCCCGGGACAGGGTAGGCAAGAGACCCAGTACTTC
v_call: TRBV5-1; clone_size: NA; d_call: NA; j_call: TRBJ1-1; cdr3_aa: CASSLDGQMNTEAFF; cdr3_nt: TGCGCCAGCAGCTTGGATGGACAGATGAACACTGAAGCTTTCTTT
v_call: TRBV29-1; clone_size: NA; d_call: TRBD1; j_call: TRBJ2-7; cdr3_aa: CSVRTGGGVEQYF; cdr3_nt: TGCAGCGTTAGGACAGGGGGCGGAGTCGAGCAGTACTTC
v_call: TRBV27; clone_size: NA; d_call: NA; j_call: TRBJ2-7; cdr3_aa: CASSLSVPGGGYEQYF; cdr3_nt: TGTGCCAGCAGTTTATCAGTGCCGGGGGGCGGTTACGAGCAGTACTTC
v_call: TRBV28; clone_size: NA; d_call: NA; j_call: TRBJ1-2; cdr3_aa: CASSLRQGLTNYGYTF; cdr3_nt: TGTGCCAGCTCGCTACGGCAGGGCCTCACTAACTATGGCTACACCTTC
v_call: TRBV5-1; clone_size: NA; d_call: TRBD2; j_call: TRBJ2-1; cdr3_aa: CASTLAGSSYNEQFF; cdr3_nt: TGCGCCAGCACCTTAGCGGGGAGCTCCTACAATGAGCAGTTCTTC
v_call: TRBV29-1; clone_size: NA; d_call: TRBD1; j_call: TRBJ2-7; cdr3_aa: CSVEVSASRRSNRGSFYEQYF; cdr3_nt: TGCAGCGTTGAAGTCTCCGCAAGCCGGCGGAGTAACAGGGGGTCTTTCTACGAGCAGTACTTC
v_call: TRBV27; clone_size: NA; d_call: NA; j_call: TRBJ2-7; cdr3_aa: CASTQAKGARPYEQYF; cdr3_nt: TGTGCCAGCACCCAAGCCAAAGGGGCCAGACCCTACGAGCAGTACTTC